The 13 T cell receptor beta chains reported below all come from one sample, sequenced in a study of T cell changes during pregnancy in multiple sclerosis. Measured with immunoSEQ multiplex PCR; TCRdb has only the in-frame clones, and not every one. The sample shows some 60,000 clones, about 93% of them seen only once. The sample here was peripheral blood, taken in the third trimester of pregnancy. These receptors were taken from a female donor in good health, enrolled as a control in a pregnancy study.

The rearrangement joins TRBV30 to TRBJ2-7, with TRBD2 matching over 15 bases. This CDR3 comprises 17 residues. CDR1 and CDR2 from the germline V gene are GTSNPN and SVGIG (reference sequence). The V gene end was trimmed by 2 bases and the J gene end by 1 base; junction bases not matched to a gene: 6. The DNA of the CDR3 is TGTGCCTGGAGTCAGGCCGGGACTAGCGGGGGGTCCTACGAGCAGTACTTC. Protein: CAWSQAGTSGGSYEQYF.

The rearrangement links TRBV5-6 to TRBJ1-2; D ambiguous. Per germline, CDR1 SGHDT and CDR2 YYEEEE. Trimming removed 3 bases from V and 4 bases from J, with 13 bases in between. The CDR3 has 14 residues. DNA of the CDR3: TGTGCCAGCAGCTCAGGTTCATCTTCCTATGGCTACACCTTC. Translating it yields CASSSGSSSYGYTF. Looking up the rest from reference TRBV5-6 and TRBJ1-2 gives the full variable domain: DAGVTQSPTHLIKTRGQQVTLRCSPKSGHDTVSWYQQALGQGPQFIFQYYEEEERQRGNFPDRFSGHQFPNYSSELNVNALLLGDSALYLCASSSGSSSYGYTFGSGTRLTVV.

The chain combines TRBV7-9 with TRBJ1-4, with TRBD1 matching over 7 bases. This CDR3 contains 14 residues. The trim removed 1 base at V and 5 bases at J, leaving 1 base unmatched. Germline CDR1 and CDR2: SEHNR and FQNEAQ (reference sequence). CDR3 DNA sequence: TGTGCCAGCAGCTTAGGACAGGGAAATGAAAAACTGTTTTTT. Its translation is CASSLGQGNEKLFF.

The chain couples TRBV5-1 to TRBJ2-5; TRBD2 matches 14 bases. Germline V gives CDR1 SGHRS, CDR2 YFSETQ. The V segment lost 6 bases and the J segment 5 bases; nucleotides outside the gene matches: 15. This CDR3 has 18 amino acids. The CDR3 loop is CASTLTSGRAMFEETQYF. In DNA form, the CDR3 reads TGCGCCAGCACCCTGACTAGCGGGAGGGCCATGTTCGAGGAGACCCAGTACTTC.

The J gene is TRBJ1-1, the V gene TRBV2; D gene uncertain. Looked up from germline, CDR1 is SNHLY and CDR2 is FYNNEI. Trimming removed 7 bases at V and 3 bases at J, with 12 bases between. The CDR3 contains 13 residues. The CDR3 region has the DNA TGTGCCAGCACCTATTCTATCGACACTGAAGCTTTCTTT. Amino acid sequence: CASTYSIDTEAFF.

The chain couples TRBV5-8 to TRBJ1-4; TRBD1 aligns across 9 bases. This CDR3 is 18 amino acids long. V lost 2 bases and J lost 8; bases outside the gene matches: 16. Germline CDR1 and CDR2: SGHTS and YDEGEE. The CDR3 nucleotides are TGTGCCAGCAGCTTATCCGGGACAGGGTATATCTCTGGGGAAAAACTGTTTTTT. This encodes CASSLSGTGYISGEKLFF.

V usage is TRBV5-1 and J usage is TRBJ2-1, with TRBD2 matching over 13 bases. Germline-derived CDR1 and CDR2 are SGHRS and YFSETQ. V lost 3 bases to trimming and J lost 13 bases; unmatched junction nucleotides: 10. This CDR3 region has 15 residues. CDR3 residues: CASSWTSGGPADQFF. In nucleotides, the CDR3 is TGCGCCAGCAGCTGGACTAGCGGGGGCCCCGCGGATCAGTTCTTC.

The chain links TRBV13 to TRBJ1-2; 7 nucleotides agree with TRBD1. V lost 6 bases and J lost 6; bases outside the gene matches: 7. Germline V gives CDR1 PRHDT, CDR2 FYEKMQ (reference sequence). There are 13 residues in the CDR3. The chain's CDR3 is CASSPNRGHGYTF. CDR3 in DNA: TGTGCCAGCAGTCCGAACAGGGGCCATGGCTACACCTTC.

The chain couples TRBV19 to TRBJ1-2; 9 nucleotides agree with TRBD1. The germline gives CDR1 LNHDA, CDR2 SQIVND (reference sequence). After removal of 7 bases from V and 5 bases from J, the junction contained 5 bases not matched to a gene. CDR3 size: 13 residues. The CDR3 reads CASTLDRGYGYTF. CDR3 sequence (DNA): TGTGCCAGTACCTTGGACAGGGGATATGGCTACACCTTC. The complete variable domain, with remaining parts taken from reference TRBV19 and TRBJ1-2, reads DGGITQSPKYLFRKEGQNVTLSCEQNLNHDAMYWYRQDPGQGLRLIYYSQIVNDFQKGDIAEGYSVSREKKESFPLTVTSAQKNPTAFYLCASTLDRGYGYTFGSGTRLTVV.

The chain has TRBV6-5 and TRBJ2-7; no definite D call. This CDR3 is 16 amino acids long. In germline, CDR1 is MNHEY, CDR2 SVGAGI. Trimming stripped 0 bases from V and 4 bases from J, with 16 bases between. The CDR3 DNA reads as TGTGCCAGCAGTTACTCTTCTATGGCCAGGTTATACGAGCAGTACTTC. This translates into CASSYSSMARLYEQYF.

The rearrangement uses TRBV12-5 and TRBJ2-5, with a tentative D call TRBD2 (5 bases). The V and J ends lost 5 bases and 2 bases respectively, with 15 bases between them. The CDR3 covers 15 residues. Germline-derived CDR1 and CDR2 are LGHNT and FRNRAP. The CDR3 sequence: CASGGRLQSQETQYF. Here the CDR3 DNA reads TGTGCTAGTGGTGGGAGATTACAATCTCAAGAGACCCAGTACTTC.

This clone was detected once. This chain connects TRBV6-6 to TRBJ1-1; 8 nucleotides agree with TRBD1. CDR1 MNHNY and CDR2 SVGAGI come from the germline V gene (reference sequence). The CDR3 sequence is 12 residues long. V was clipped by 6 bases and J by 11 bases; unmatched bases: 8. The CDR3 region is CASRPDRGGAFF. CDR3 nucleotides: TGTGCCAGCAGACCCGACAGGGGAGGGGCTTTCTTT.

This rearrangement joins TRBV7-2 to TRBJ2-7; the match to TRBD1 covers 8 bases. Per the germline V gene, CDR1 is SGHTA and CDR2 is FQGNSA. The CDR3 has 15 residues. V was pared by 0 bases and J by 2 bases, with 3 bases of the junction left unmatched. CDR3 DNA sequence: TGTGCCAGCAGCTTAGCACAGGGGGTTACCTACGAGCAGTACTTC. Protein: CASSLAQGVTYEQYF.